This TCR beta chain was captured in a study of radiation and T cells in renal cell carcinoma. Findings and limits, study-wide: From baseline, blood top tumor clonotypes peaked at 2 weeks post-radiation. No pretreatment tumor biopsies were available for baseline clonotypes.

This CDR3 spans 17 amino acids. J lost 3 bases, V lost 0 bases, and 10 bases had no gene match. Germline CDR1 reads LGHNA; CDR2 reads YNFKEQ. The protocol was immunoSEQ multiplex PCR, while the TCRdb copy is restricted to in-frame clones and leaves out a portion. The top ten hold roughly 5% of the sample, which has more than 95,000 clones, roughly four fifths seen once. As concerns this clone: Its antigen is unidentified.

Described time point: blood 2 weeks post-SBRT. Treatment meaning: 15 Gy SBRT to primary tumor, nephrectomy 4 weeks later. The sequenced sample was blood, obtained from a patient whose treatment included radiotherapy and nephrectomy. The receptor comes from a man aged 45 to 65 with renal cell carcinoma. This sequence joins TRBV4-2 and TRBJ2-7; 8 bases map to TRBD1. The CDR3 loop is CASSQDETGTGYYEQYF. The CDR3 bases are TGTGCCAGCAGCCAAGATGAGACCGGGACAGGCTACTACGAGCAGTACTTC.